Below are 13 T cell receptor beta chains sequenced from a single sample in a study of Graves' ophthalmopathy and Graves' hyperthyroidism. Scientists amplified the TCR beta CDR3 regions from RNA transcripts. RT-PCR was first run with HTBI primers, then multiplex PCR in a second round. TCRdb reprocessed the multiplex PCR reads via MiXCR and lists one record per CDR3 protein. The table has about 740,000 distinct CDR3 sequences, roughly 41% seen once. Specimen: peripheral blood. The receptors derive from an adult man with Graves' ophthalmopathy.

V is TRBV7-2 and J is TRBJ1-6; D is perhaps TRBD1 (5 bases). Germline V gene data show CDR1 as SGHTA and CDR2 as FQGNSA. V was cut by 5 bases and J by 10 bases, with 12 bases left in between. The CDR3 is made up of 13 amino acids. CDR3 sequence: CASSTRVVSPLHF. CDR3 in DNA: TGTGCCAGCAGCACCAGGGTTGTGTCACCCCTCCACTTT.

In regard to this clonotype: A much larger clone differs from this one at a single base, so this may be a read error. The genes are TRBV29-1 and TRBJ2-7, with unresolved D. Germline V gives CDR1 SQVTM, CDR2 ANQGSEA. Deletions cut 4 bases from V and 0 bases from J, with 10 bases between. The CDR3 totals 13 residues. The CDR3 sequence: CSVAAASSYEQYF. The CDR3 DNA reads TGCAGCGTTGCAGCAGCCAGCTCCTACGAGCAGTACTTC.

Comments on this clonotype: It may be a read error: a sequence one base away is much more abundant. This chain joins TRBV24-1 and TRBJ1-1, with TRBD1 matching over 8 bases. This CDR3 spans 13 amino acids. Germline assignment: CDR1 KGHDR and CDR2 SFDVKD. CDR3 region: CAARGTGNTEAFF. CDR3 bases: TGTGCCGCCAGGGGGACAGGGAACACTGAAGCTTTCTTT.

The sample holds a few counts of this clonotype. The rearrangement uses TRBV2 and TRBJ1-1; D is possibly TRBD1 (6 bases). Germline CDR1 reads SNHLY; CDR2 reads FYNNEI. CDR3 length: 13 amino acids. V was cut by 5 bases and J by 8 bases, with 15 bases left in between. CDR3 region: CASSSLRTEEAFF. CDR3 nucleotides: TGTGCCAGCAGTTCTCTAAGGACAGAGGAAGCTTTCTTT.

The chain is built from TRBV6-6 and TRBJ2-2; D is ambiguous. Germline V gene sequence: CDR1 MNHNY, CDR2 SVGAGI (reference sequence). The CDR3 consists of 15 residues. V lost 8 bases and J lost 5, with 18 bases in between. This CDR3 reads CASRASGLTTGELFF. The CDR3 nucleotides read TGTGCCAGCCGGGCATCCGGTCTCACAACCGGGGAGCTGTTTTTT.

This clonotype was observed at least ten times. This sequence joins TRBV29-1 and TRBJ2-7, with TRBD1 as a possible D gene (5 bases). CDR1 is SQVTM, CDR2 ANQGSEA, per germline. This CDR3 is 12 amino acids long. The V and J ends lost 1 base and 1 base respectively, with 5 bases between them. For the CDR3, the DNA is TGCAGCGTTGAAGGGACATCCTACGAGCAGTACTTC. As protein: CSVEGTSYEQYF.

The chain carries TRBV2 and TRBJ1-3; TRBD1 matches 9 bases. This CDR3 comprises 16 residues. The germline CDR1 and CDR2 sequences are SNHLY and FYNNEI. V shed 5 bases and J 3 bases; nucleotides not matched to a gene: 8. The CDR3 coding sequence is TGTGCCAGCAGTTATGGGGACAGGGTAAATGGAAACACCATATATTTT. It codes for CASSYGDRVNGNTIYF.

This chain uses TRBV11-1 with TRBJ1-2; D unresolved. The V end was cut by 8 bases, the J end by 4 bases, with 14 bases between. The CDR3 extends over 13 amino acids. Germline assignment: CDR1 SGHAT and CDR2 FQDESV (reference sequence). The CDR3 DNA sequence: TGTGCCAGCCAAGATCCAACATTCTATGGCTACACCTTC. Residues: CASQDPTFYGYTF.

Turning to this clonotype: A much larger clone lies a single base off, so this may be a read error. The chain's CDR3 is CAGSPGLYQPQHF. The CDR3 DNA follows: TGTGCCGGCAGCCCCGGTTTGTATCAGCCCCAGCATTTT. This chain connects TRBV5-5 to TRBJ1-5; D remains ambiguous. CDR1 and CDR2 (germline): SGHKS, YYEKEE (reference sequence). This CDR3 has 13 amino acids.

V usage is TRBV19 and J usage is TRBJ2-7; 7 bases map to TRBD1. This CDR3 contains 15 residues. Losses at the gene ends were 6 bases for V and 6 bases for J; bases not matched to a gene: 14. The germline V gene encodes CDR1 LNHDA and CDR2 SQIVND (reference sequence). The CDR3 protein is CASRGTRGWTSEQYF. In nucleotides, the CDR3 is TGTGCCAGTAGGGGGACCAGGGGGTGGACCTCCGAGCAGTACTTC. The full variable domain, rest sourced from reference TRBV19 and TRBJ2-7, is DGGITQSPKYLFRKEGQNVTLSCEQNLNHDAMYWYRQDPGQGLRLIYYSQIVNDFQKGDIAEGYSVSREKKESFPLTVTSAQKNPTAFYLCASRGTRGWTSEQYFGPGTRLTVT.

The sample holds one count of this clonotype. A read error is possible here, since a much larger clone lies one base away. This sequence joins TRBV25-1 and TRBJ1-6, with a tentative D call TRBD1 (5 bases). Germline lookup yields CDR1 MGHDK and CDR2 SYGVNS. The CDR3 is made up of 15 amino acids. CDR3 protein: CASSLVGGRNSPPHF. The DNA for the CDR3 is TGTGCCAGCAGCTTGGTTGGGGGTCGGAATTCACCCCCCCACTTT.

The chain employs TRBV14 and TRBJ1-2; unclear D gene. V was clipped by 3 bases and J by 4 bases, with 12 bases between them. The CDR3 spans 14 residues. CDR1 is SGHDN, CDR2 FVKESK, per germline. The CDR3 DNA is TGTGCCAGCAGCCATCTGGGAGGCGGCTATGGCTACACCTTC. Translated, it gives CASSHLGGGYGYTF.

This clonotype was detected only a few times. The V gene is TRBV2, the J gene TRBJ1-1, with 8 bases fitting TRBD1. J lost 5 bases, V lost 5 bases, and 7 bases had no gene match. CDR3 length: 14 residues. CDR1 is SNHLY, CDR2 FYNNEI, per germline. CDR3 loop: CASSSSDRVTEAFF. The CDR3 DNA sequence: TGTGCCAGCAGTTCCTCGGACAGGGTGACTGAAGCTTTCTTT.